The 8 T cell receptor beta chains listed next were all sequenced from one sample in a study of blood T cells in healthy people across ages. Through a sample-barcoded 5' primer and a J-beta primer mix, a second PCR was run for 7 to 11 cycles. MiXCR was run by TCRdb on the 5' RACE reads, yielding one entry per CDR3 protein. The sample shows around 1,800,000 distinct CDR3 sequences, about two fifths of them seen only once. Material for sequencing was blood. The receptors shown here come from a human donor in good health.

The V call is TRBV5-1, the J call TRBJ2-1, with 10 nucleotides matching TRBD2. J gave up 5 bases and V 2 bases, and 4 bases lay outside the gene matches. From germline, CDR1 is SGHRS and CDR2 YFSETQ. The CDR3 covers 15 residues. The CDR3 here is CASSFERGGHNEQFF. The CDR3 DNA is TGCGCCAGCAGCTTTGAGCGGGGGGGGCACAATGAGCAGTTCTTC.

The CDR3 DNA reads TGCAGTGCTCCCGCCGGACAGGGGGCTTGGAACGAGCAGTACTTC. It codes for CSAPAGQGAWNEQYF. The chain has TRBV20-1 and TRBJ2-5; 11 bases align to TRBD1. The last part of the DNA fits TRBJ2-7 better; the J call may be wrong. The CDR3 length is 15 residues. Germline loops: CDR1 DFQATT, CDR2 SNEGSKA (reference sequence).

The CDR3 nucleotides read TGCAGTGCTGAGGGACAAGCCTACGAGCAGTACTTC. Amino acids: CSAEGQAYEQYF. This chain connects TRBV20-1 to TRBJ2-4, with a weak D call TRBD1 (6 bases). The assigned J gene may be wrong: the sequence end matches TRBJ2-7 better. Germline V gene data show CDR1 as DFQATT and CDR2 as SNEGSKA (reference sequence). The CDR3 is 12 residues long.

The chain uses TRBV10-3 and TRBJ2-3, with 8 bases fitting TRBD2. Looked up from germline, CDR1 is ENHRY and CDR2 is SYGVKD. Trimming removed 6 bases from V and 4 bases from J; junction bases left unmatched: 9. This CDR3 contains 15 residues. CDR3 DNA: TGTGCCATCAGCCCTCGGGGGGGCCAGTCAGATACGCAGTATTTT. Translating gives CAISPRGGQSDTQYF.

V gene TRBV10-3 combines with J gene TRBJ1-1; TRBD1 agrees at 7 bases. This CDR3 is 15 amino acids long. With V trimmed by 3 bases and J by 1 base, 5 bases remained unmatched. Germline CDR1 ENHRY, CDR2 SYGVKD. The CDR3 loop is CAISDMGQTNTEAFF. The CDR3 coding sequence is TGTGCCATCAGTGATATGGGACAGACGAACACTGAAGCTTTCTTT.

The V call is TRBV20-1, the J call TRBJ2-7; 8 bases line up with TRBD2. Germline CDR1 and CDR2: DFQATT and SNEGSKA (reference sequence). J lost 2 bases, V lost 4 bases, and 10 bases had no gene match. CDR3 length: 15 amino acids. Written as DNA, the CDR3 is TGCAGTGCTATCCCGGGGCTAGCGGGTACCTACGAGCAGTACTTC. Its protein is CSAIPGLAGTYEQYF.

The rearrangement uses TRBV9 and TRBJ2-5; tentatively, D is TRBD1 or TRBD2 (5 bases each). CDR3 length equals 15 residues. Per the germline V gene, CDR1 is SGDLS and CDR2 is YYNGEE. The V end lost 4 bases, the J end lost 4 bases, and 17 bases lay between the germline ends. The CDR3 region has the DNA TGTGCCAGCAGCCCAGGGACCCCTCTGGCAGAGACCCAGTACTTC. Translation gives CASSPGTPLAETQYF.

This clonotype was found a few times. The chain employs TRBV12-3 or TRBV12-4 and TRBJ2-7, with D perhaps matching TRBD1 or TRBD2 (5 bases each). Deletions cut 5 bases from V and 6 bases from J, with 17 bases between. The CDR3 spans 14 residues. CDR3 sequence reads: CASSPSWGTGEQYF. The DNA for the CDR3 is TGTGCCAGCAGTCCATCTTGGGGGACCGGCGAGCAGTACTTC.